The clone carrying this TCR beta chain was observed a handful of times. A library of TCRbeta sequences, prepared with unique molecular identifiers, was generated. TCRdb re-derived calls from the PCR reads in MiXCR, one entry per CDR3 protein. The sample shows about 500,000 distinct CDR3 sequences, roughly 33% of them seen only once. Germline V gene data show CDR1 as LGHNA and CDR2 as YSLEER. Trimming removed 1 base from V and 2 bases from J, with 8 bases in between. The CDR3 covers 14 residues. These data come from a study of T-cell reconstitution after alpha-beta-depleted transplantation in children.

V is TRBV4-3 and J is TRBJ1-2; the D is unclear. The starting material was PBMCs from the stem cell graft donor, obtained from the stem cell graft. This receptor was taken from a human donor who donated a stem cell graft to a child with aplastic anemia. DNA of the CDR3: TGCGCCAGCAGCCAAGTTCGCGTGAACTATGGCTACACCTTC. This encodes CASSQVRVNYGYTF.